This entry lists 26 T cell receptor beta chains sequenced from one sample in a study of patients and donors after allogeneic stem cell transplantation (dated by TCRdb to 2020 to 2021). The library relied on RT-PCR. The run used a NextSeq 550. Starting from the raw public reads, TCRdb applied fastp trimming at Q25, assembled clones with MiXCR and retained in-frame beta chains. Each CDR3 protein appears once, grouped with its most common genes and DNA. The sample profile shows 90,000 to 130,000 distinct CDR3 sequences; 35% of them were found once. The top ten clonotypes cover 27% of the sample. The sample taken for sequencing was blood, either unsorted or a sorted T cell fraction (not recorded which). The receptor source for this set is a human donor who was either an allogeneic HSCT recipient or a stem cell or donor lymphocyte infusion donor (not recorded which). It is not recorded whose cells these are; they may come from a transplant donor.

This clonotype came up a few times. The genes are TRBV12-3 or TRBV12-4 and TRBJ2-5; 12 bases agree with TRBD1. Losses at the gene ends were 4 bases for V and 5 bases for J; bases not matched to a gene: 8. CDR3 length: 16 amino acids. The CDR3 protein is CASSSHRDRGRETQYF. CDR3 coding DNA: TGTGCCAGCAGTTCCCACCGGGACAGGGGGCGTGAGACCCAGTACTTC.

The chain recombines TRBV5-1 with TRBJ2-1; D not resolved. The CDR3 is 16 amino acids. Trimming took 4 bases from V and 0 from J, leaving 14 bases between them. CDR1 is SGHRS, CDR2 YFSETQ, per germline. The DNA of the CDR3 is TGCGCCAGCAGCAAACGACCCAGCCCCTCCTACAATGAGCAGTTCTTC. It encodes CASSKRPSPSYNEQFF.

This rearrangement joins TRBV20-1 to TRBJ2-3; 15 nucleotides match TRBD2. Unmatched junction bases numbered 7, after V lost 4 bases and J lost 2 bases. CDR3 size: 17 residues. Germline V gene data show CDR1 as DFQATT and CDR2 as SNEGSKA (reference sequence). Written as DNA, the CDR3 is TGCAGTGCTATAACGGGGACTAGCGGGGGGATCACAGATACGCAGTATTTT. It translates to CSAITGTSGGITDTQYF.

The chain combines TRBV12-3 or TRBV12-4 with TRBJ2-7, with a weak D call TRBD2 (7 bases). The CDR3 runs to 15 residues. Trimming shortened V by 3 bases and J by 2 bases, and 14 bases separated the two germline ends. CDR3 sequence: CASSLREGDPYEQYF. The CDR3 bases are TGTGCCAGCAGTTTGAGGGAGGGGGATCCCTACGAGCAGTACTTC.

The CDR3 bases are TGTGCCAGCAGCTTGTGGGGAACAAACACAGATACGCAGTATTTT. As protein: CASSLWGTNTDTQYF. The chain carries TRBV7-2 and TRBJ2-3; no definite D call. Trimming pared 3 bases from V and 2 bases from J, leaving 12 bases between. The CDR3 consists of 15 residues. Germline assignment: CDR1 SGHTA and CDR2 FQGNSA.

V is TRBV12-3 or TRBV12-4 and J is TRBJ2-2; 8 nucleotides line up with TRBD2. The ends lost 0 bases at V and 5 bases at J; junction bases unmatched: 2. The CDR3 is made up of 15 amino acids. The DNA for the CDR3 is TGTGCCAGCAGTTTAGCTAGCGGGACGACCGGGGAGCTGTTTTTT. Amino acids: CASSLASGTTGELFF.

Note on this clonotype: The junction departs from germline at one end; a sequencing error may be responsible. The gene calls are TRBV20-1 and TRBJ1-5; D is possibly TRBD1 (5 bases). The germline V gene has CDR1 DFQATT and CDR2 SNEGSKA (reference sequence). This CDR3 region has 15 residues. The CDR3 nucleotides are TGCAGTGCTGGGGCGGGCGTCGACAGCACTCAGCCCCAGCATTTT. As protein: CSAGAGVDSTQPQHF.

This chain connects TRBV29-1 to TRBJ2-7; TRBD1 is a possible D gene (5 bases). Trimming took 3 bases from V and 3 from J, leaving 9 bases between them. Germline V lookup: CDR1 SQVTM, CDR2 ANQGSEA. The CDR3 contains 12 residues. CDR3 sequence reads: CSVDRVLYEQYF. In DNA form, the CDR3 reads TGCAGCGTTGACAGGGTACTCTACGAGCAGTACTTC.

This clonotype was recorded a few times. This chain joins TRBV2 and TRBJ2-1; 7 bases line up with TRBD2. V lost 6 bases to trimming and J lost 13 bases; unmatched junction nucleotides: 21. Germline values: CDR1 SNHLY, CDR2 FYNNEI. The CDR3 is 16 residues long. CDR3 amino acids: CASRDLSGRLLNQQFF. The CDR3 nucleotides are TGTGCCAGCAGAGATCTTAGCGGGCGCCTCTTGAATCAACAGTTCTTC.

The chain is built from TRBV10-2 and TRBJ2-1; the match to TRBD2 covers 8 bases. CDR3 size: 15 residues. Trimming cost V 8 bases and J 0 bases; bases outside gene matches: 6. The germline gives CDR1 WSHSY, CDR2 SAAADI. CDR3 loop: CASHPLAASYNEQFF. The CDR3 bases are TGCGCCAGCCACCCACTAGCGGCCTCCTACAATGAGCAGTTCTTC.

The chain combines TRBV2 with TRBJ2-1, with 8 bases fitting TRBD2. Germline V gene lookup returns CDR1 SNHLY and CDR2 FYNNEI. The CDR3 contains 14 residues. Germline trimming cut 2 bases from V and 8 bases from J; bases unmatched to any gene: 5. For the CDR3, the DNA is TGTGCCAGCAGTGAAAGGACTAGCATACATGAGCAGTTCTTC. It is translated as CASSERTSIHEQFF.

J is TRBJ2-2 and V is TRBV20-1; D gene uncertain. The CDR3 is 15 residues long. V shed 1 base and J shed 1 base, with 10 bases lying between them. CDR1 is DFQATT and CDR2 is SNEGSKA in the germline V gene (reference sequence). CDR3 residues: CSARVRLWNTGELFF. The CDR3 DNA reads TGCAGTGCTAGAGTGAGACTTTGGAACACCGGGGAGCTGTTTTTT.

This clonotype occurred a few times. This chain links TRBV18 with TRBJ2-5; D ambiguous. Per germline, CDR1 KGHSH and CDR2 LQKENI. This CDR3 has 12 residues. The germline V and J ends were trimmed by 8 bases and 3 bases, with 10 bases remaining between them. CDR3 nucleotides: TGTGCCAGCAGTCCCCTCAAAGAGACCCAGTACTTC. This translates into CASSPLKETQYF.

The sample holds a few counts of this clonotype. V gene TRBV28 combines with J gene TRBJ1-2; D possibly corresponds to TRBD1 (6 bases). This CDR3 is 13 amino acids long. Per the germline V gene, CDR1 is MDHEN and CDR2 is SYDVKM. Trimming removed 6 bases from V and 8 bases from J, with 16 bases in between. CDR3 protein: CASSPDRLRGYTF. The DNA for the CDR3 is TGTGCCAGCAGCCCAGACAGGCTCAGGGGCTACACCTTC.

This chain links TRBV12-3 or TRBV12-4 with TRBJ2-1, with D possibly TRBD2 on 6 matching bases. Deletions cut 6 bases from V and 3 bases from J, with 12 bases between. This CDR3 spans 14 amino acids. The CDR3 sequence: CASSRGLSYNEQFF. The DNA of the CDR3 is TGTGCCAGCAGCCGGGGACTCAGCTACAATGAGCAGTTCTTC.

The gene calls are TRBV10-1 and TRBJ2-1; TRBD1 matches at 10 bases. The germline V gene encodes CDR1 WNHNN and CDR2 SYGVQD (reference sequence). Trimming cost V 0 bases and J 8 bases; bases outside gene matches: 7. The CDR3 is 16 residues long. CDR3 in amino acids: CASSESPGQGRYEQFF. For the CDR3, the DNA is TGCGCCAGCAGTGAGTCACCGGGACAGGGGAGGTATGAGCAGTTCTTC.

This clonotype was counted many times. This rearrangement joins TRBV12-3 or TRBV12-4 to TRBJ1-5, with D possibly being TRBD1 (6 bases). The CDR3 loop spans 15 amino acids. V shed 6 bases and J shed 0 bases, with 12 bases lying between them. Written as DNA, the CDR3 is TGTGCCAGCAGCCCCAGGGGAAATAGCAATCAGCCCCAGCATTTT. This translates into CASSPRGNSNQPQHF.

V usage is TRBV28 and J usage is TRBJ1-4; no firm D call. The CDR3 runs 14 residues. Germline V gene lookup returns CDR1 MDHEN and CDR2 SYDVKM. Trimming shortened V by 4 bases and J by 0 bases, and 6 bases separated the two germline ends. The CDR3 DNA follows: TGTGCCAGCAGTTGGGAATCAACTAATGAAAAACTGTTTTTT. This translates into CASSWESTNEKLFF.

The CDR3 bases are TGTGCCAGCAGCACGACAGGGGCCGGACATTCACCCCTCCACTTT. Translation: CASSTTGAGHSPLHF. V and J are TRBV27 and TRBJ1-6; TRBD1 aligns across 8 bases. J was trimmed by 8 bases and V by 6 bases; bases with no gene match: 9. The CDR3 runs 15 residues. Germline CDR1 reads MNHEY; CDR2 reads SMNVEV (reference sequence).

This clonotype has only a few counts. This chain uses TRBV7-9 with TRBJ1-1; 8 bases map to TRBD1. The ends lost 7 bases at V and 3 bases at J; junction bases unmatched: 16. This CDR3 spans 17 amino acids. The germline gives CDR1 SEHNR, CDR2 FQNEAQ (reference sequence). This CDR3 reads CASIPRSGGAADTEAFF. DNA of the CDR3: TGTGCCAGCATCCCTCGGTCAGGGGGCGCAGCGGACACTGAAGCTTTCTTT. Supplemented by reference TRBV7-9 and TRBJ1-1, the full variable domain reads DTGVSQNPRHKITKRGQNVTFRCDPISEHNRLYWYRQTLGQGPEFLTYFQNEAQLEKSRLLSDRFSAERPKGSFSTLEIQRTEQGDSAMYLCASIPRSGGAADTEAFFGQGTRLTVV.

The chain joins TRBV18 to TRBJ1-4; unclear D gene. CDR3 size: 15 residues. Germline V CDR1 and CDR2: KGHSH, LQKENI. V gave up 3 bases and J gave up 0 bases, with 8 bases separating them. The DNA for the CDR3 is TGTGCCAGCTCACCTCGCGGGACAACTAATGAAAAACTGTTTTTT. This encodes CASSPRGTTNEKLFF.

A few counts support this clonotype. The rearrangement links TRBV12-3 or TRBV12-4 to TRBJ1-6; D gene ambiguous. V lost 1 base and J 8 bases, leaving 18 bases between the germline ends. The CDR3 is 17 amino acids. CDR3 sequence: CASSLVLRLGMDSPLHF. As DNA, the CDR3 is TGTGCCAGCAGTTTAGTCTTGAGACTGGGGATGGATTCACCCCTCCACTTT.

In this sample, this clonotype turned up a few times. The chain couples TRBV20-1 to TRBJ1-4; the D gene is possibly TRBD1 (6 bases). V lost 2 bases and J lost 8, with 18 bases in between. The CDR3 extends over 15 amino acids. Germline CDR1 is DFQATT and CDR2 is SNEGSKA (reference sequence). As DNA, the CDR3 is TGCAGTGCTAGACGTCCGGGACAAGGTACAGAAAAACTGTTTTTT. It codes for CSARRPGQGTEKLFF.

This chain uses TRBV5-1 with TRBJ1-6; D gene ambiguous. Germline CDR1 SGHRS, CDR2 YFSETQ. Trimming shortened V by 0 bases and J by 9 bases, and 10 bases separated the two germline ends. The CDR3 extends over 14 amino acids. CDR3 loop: CASSLVSVFSPLHF. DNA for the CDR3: TGCGCCAGCAGCTTGGTCAGCGTCTTTTCACCCCTCCACTTT.

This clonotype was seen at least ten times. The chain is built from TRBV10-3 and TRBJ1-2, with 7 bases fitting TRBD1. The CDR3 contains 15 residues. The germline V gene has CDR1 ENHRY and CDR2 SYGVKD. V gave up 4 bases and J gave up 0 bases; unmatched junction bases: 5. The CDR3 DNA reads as TGTGCCATCAGTGGACAGGGCAGAGCTAACTATGGCTACACCTTC. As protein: CAISGQGRANYGYTF.

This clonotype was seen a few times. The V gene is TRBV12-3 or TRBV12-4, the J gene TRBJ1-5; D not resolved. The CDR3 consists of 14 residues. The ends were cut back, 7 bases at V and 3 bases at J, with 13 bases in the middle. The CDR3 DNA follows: TGTGCCAGCACAGGCGCAGGCTACAATCAGCCCCAGCATTTT. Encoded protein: CASTGAGYNQPQHF.